This T cell receptor beta chain was recorded in a study of T cell responses to AZD1222 COVID-19 vaccine. Study conclusions and caveats: Donor demographics were predominantly white British with a female majority; clonal diversity may be underestimated. Reportedly, nearly half of unique spike TCRs recognized epitopes outside B.1.351/B.1.1.7 mutations. Only a handful of individuals given AZD1222 were seropositive at baseline.

Some clones are missing from TCRdb's copy, which holds only in-frame ones; the method was immunoSEQ multiplex PCR. The table includes more than 70,000 clones, 90% detected once. As for this clone: Antigen: not known.

The CDR3 contains 11 residues. Germline CDR1 SNHLY, CDR2 FYNNEI. V gave up 8 bases and J gave up 5 bases, with 9 bases separating them. Material: peripheral blood, obtained on day 0 of AZD1222 vaccination. This receptor was obtained from an adult in good health. This sequence joins TRBV2 and TRBJ2-5; the D gene is possibly TRBD2 (5 bases). The DNA of the CDR3 is TGTGCCAGCTCCTCGGGGGAGACCCAGTACTTC. As protein: CASSSGETQYF.